The clone carrying this TCR beta chain appeared a single time. The antigen is undetermined. The junction shows a germline mismatch at one end, possibly a read error. This record belongs to a study of OX40 agonist ivuxolimab in advanced cancers. Study overall: With ivuxolimab, an agonistic anti-OX40 (CD134) antibody, patients were treated.

The study, taken as a whole, reports: Among T cells, CD8+ cells averaged more expanded clones than CD4+ cells. At doses 0.1 to 3.0 mg/kg, CD4+ and CD8+ clones expanded.

Looked up from germline, CDR1 is MGHRA and CDR2 is YSYEKL. This CDR3 has 15 residues. Data came from immunoSEQ multiplex PCR; TCRdb stores just in-frame clones and leaves some out. The sample contains tens of thousands of clones, roughly 86% of which appear only once. Blood specimens came from baseline, cycle 4 day 1, and cycle 7 day 1. The clonotype was recovered from an adult with an advanced solid tumor such as melanoma, head and neck, liver or kidney cancer. The sample was CD4+ or CD8+ T cells sorted from blood, taken in a trial of the OX40 agonist ivuxolimab. The rearrangement joins TRBV4-1 to TRBJ1-1; the D gene is possibly TRBD1 (6 bases). The CDR3 is CASTQRQTGNTEAFF. The CDR3 bases are TGCGCCAGCACCCAAAGACAGACAGGGAACACTGAAGCTTTCTTT.